The clone carrying this TCR beta chain was counted ten times or more. Its antigen remains unidentified. This specimen belongs to a study of T cell repertoires in cytomegalovirus infection. Study information: Public TCR beta signatures provided an indication of both CMV infection and a matching HLA type. General study findings and limits: Predominance within the ex vivo response was attributable to HLA-C-restricted CMV-specific TCR beta clonotypes. Individuals carrying CMV plus the relevant HLA were identified by cumulative frequency of public TCR beta families.

TCRdb re-called the reads with MiXCR, one entry per CDR3 protein. Counted here are fewer than 250,000 distinct CDR3 sequences, 10% to 15% occurring once; the ten biggest clones make up 1.6%. From germline, CDR1 is LNHDA and CDR2 SQIVND (reference sequence). This CDR3 comprises 15 residues. After removal of 6 bases from V and 5 bases from J, the junction contained 9 bases not matched to a gene. The V and J genes are TRBV19 and TRBJ1-2, with 10 bases lining up with TRBD1. The specimen was PBMCs. The origin of this receptor is a human donor in good health (CMV status not recorded). Some clones in this sample may be carry-over from other donors' samples. The CDR3 region has the DNA TGTGCCAGTAGGTCCGGGACAGGGGAATTTTATGGCTACACCTTC. It yields the protein CASRSGTGEFYGYTF.